A selection of T cell receptor beta chains follows, all from one sample in a study of Graves' ophthalmopathy and Graves' hyperthyroidism. TCRdb called the multiplex PCR reads again in MiXCR, with one record for every CDR3 protein. The sample consists of hundreds of thousands of distinct CDR3 sequences, 22% of them appearing once. The sequencing input was peripheral blood. The receptors come from a woman aged 18-29 years with stable Graves' hyperthyroidism. Some clones in this sample may be carry-over from other donors' samples. Each CDR3 is given with its conserved first and last residue. D genes are given only for firm matches. Expanded clones are given a class, and other clones once, few, many or no size at all.

clone size,V gene,D gene,J gene,CDR3 DNA,CDR3 protein
many,TRBV4-1,-,TRBJ1-1,TGCGCCAGCAGCCAAGATCTGGCAGCTGAAGCTTTCTTT,CASSQDLAAEAFF
-,TRBV30,TRBD1,TRBJ2-5,TGTGCCTGGGCCGACAGGGTGGGGATCCAAGAGACCCAGTACTTC,CAWADRVGIQETQYF
-,TRBV4-1,TRBD1,TRBJ1-6,TGCGCCAGCAGCCTTGCACCGGGACAGGGTTTGTTCTATAATTCACCCCTCCACTTT,CASSLAPGQGLFYNSPLHF
many,TRBV20-1,-,TRBJ2-6,TGCAGTGCTTCGGACGGTGATAGGGCCAACGTCCTGACTTTC,CSASDGDRANVLTF
few,TRBV5-8,TRBD2,TRBJ2-7,TGTGCCAGCAGCTTGGTGCGGGAGCTCTACGAGCAGTACTTC,CASSLVRELYEQYF
-,TRBV29-1,-,TRBJ1-1,TGCAGCGCAGGAAGACTAACGAACACTGAAGCTTTCTTT,CSAGRLTNTEAFF
many,TRBV18,-,TRBJ1-2,TGTGCCAGCTCACCACCGGAAGGGGGAATCTATGGCTACACCTTC,CASSPPEGGIYGYTF
many,TRBV12-3/TRBV12-4,TRBD1,TRBJ2-7,TGTGCCAGCAGTCCCCGACAGGGCGGCTACGAGCAGTACTTC,CASSPRQGGYEQYF
many,TRBV13,TRBD1,TRBJ1-2,TGTGCCAGCAGCCATGTGGACAGGGGGAACTATGGCTACACCTTC,CASSHVDRGNYGYTF
many,TRBV20-1,-,TRBJ1-2,TGCAGTGCTTGGGACGGAGCTAACTATGGCTACACCTTC,CSAWDGANYGYTF